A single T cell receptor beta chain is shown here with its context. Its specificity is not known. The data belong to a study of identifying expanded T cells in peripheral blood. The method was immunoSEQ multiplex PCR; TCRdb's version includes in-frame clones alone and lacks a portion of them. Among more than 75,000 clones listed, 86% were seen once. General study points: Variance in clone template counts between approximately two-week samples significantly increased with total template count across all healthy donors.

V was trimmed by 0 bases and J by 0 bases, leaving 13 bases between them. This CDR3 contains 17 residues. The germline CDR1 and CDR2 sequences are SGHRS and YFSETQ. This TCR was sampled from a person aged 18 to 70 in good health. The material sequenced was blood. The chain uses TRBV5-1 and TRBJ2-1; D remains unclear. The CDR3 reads CASSLARGWSSYNEQFF. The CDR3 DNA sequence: TGCGCCAGCAGCTTGGCCAGAGGCTGGAGCTCCTACAATGAGCAGTTCTTC.